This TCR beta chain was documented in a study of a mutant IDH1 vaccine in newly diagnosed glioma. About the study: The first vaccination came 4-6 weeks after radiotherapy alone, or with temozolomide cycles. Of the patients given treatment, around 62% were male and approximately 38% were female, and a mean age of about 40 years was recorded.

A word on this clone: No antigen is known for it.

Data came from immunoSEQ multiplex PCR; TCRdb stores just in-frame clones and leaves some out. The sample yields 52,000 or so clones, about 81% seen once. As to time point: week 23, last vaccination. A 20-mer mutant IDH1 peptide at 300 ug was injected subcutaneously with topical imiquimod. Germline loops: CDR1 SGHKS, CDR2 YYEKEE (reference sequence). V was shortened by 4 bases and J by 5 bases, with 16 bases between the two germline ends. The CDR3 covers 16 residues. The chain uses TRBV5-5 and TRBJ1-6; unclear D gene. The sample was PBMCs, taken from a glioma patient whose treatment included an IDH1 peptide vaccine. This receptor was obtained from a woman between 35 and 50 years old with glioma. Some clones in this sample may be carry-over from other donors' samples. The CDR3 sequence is CASSLGPFKNNSPLHF. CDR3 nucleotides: TGTGCCAGCAGCCTTGGACCGTTTAAGAATAATTCACCCCTCCACTTT.